The sequence of this T cell receptor (beta chain) was determined in a study of blood T cells in healthy people across ages. A second PCR, run for about 7 to 11 cycles, used a sample-barcoded 5' primer plus a J-beta primer mix. One entry per CDR3 protein results from TCRdb running MiXCR on the 5' RACE reads. The profile covers about 630,000 distinct CDR3 sequences, with under 25% appearing a single time and more than 3% taken by the ten largest. This clonotype has just a few counts. V was pared by 0 bases and J by 3 bases, with 6 bases between. CDR3 length: 13 residues. CDR1 is LNHNV, CDR2 YYDKDF, per germline (reference sequence).

The sequenced sample consisted of blood. This clonotype was sampled from a man in his sixties or seventies in good health. This chain joins TRBV15 and TRBJ2-7; D unclear. The CDR3 region has the DNA TGTGCCACCAGCAGAGATCTGATCTACGAGCAGTACTTC. Its protein is CATSRDLIYEQYF.